This T cell receptor beta chain was documented in a study of T cell responses to AZD1222 COVID-19 vaccine. Study in general: Both about-4-week and about-12-week second-dose recipients were combined.

Assay: immunoSEQ multiplex PCR; the TCRdb copy retains only in-frame clones and omits some. The sample carries about 110,000 clones, about nine tenths recorded once. The V end was cut by 4 bases, the J end by 1 base, with 11 bases between. From germline, CDR1 is SGHNT and CDR2 YYREEE (reference sequence). This CDR3 has 14 residues. Specimen: peripheral blood, collected on day 0 of AZD1222 vaccination. V usage is TRBV5-4 and J usage is TRBJ2-5; D tentatively fits TRBD1 or TRBD2 (5 bases each). The TCR was taken from an adult in good health. CDR3 sequence reads: CASSPGPLQETQYF. Here the CDR3 DNA reads TGTGCCAGCAGCCCGGGACCACTCCAAGAGACCCAGTACTTC.